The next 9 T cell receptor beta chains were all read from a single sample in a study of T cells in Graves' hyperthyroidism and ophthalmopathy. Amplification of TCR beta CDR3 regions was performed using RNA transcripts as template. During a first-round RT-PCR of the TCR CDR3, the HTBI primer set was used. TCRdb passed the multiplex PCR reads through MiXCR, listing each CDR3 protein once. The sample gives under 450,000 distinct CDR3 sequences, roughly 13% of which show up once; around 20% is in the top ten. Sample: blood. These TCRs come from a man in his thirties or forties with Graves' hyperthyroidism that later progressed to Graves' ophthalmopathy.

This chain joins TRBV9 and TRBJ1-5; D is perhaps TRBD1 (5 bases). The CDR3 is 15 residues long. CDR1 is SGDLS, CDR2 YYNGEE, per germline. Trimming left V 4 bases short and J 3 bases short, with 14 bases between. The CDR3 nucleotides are TGTGCCAGCAGCCATTCTTTTGGACACAATCAGCCCCAGCATTTT. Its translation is CASSHSFGHNQPQHF.

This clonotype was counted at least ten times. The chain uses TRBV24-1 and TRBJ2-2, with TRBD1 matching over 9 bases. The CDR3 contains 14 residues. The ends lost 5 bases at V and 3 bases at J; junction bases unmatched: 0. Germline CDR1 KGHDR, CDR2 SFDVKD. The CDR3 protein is CATSGTGDTGELFF. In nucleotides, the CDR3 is TGTGCCACCAGTGGGACAGGGGACACCGGGGAGCTGTTTTTT.

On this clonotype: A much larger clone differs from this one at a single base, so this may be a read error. The CDR3 DNA is TGTGCCAACAGCACCGGAAGGGGAAGAGAGCAGTACTTC. It is translated as CANSTGRGREQYF. The chain joins TRBV7-2 to TRBJ2-5; weak D call: TRBD1 (5 bases). Germline CDR1 is SGHTA and CDR2 is FQGNSA. There are 13 residues in the CDR3.

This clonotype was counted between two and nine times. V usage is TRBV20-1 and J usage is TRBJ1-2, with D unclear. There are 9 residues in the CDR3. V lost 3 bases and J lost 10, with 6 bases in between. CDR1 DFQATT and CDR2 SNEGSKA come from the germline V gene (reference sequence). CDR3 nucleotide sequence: TGCAGTGCTAGTTGGTTCTACACCTTC. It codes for CSASWFYTF.

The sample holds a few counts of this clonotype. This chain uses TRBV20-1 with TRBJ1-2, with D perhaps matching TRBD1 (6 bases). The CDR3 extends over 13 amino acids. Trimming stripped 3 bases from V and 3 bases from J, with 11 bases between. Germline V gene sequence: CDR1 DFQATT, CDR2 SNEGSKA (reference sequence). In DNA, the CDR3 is TGCAGTGCTAGTGCAGGGGATCACTATGGCTACACCTTC. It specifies CSASAGDHYGYTF.

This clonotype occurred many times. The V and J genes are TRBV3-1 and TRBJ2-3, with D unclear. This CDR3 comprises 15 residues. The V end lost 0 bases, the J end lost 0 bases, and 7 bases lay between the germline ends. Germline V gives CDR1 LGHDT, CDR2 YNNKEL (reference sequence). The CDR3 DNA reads TGTGCCAGCAGCCAAGAAGTGCGTAGCACAGATACGCAGTATTTT. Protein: CASSQEVRSTDTQYF.

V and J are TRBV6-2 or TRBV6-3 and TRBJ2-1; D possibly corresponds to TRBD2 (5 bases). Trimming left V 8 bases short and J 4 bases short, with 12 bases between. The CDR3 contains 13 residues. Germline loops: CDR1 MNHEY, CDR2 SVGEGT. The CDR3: CASGLSGYNEQFF. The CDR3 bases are TGTGCCAGCGGACTCTCGGGATACAATGAGCAGTTCTTC.

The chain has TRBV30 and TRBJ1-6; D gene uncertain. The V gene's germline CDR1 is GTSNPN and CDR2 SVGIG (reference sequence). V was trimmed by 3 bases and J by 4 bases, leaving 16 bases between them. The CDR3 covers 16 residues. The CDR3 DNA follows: TGTGCCTGGAGGAGGGCGGGATTCCGTTATAATTCACCCCTCCACTTT. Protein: CAWRRAGFRYNSPLHF.

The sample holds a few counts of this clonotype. CDR3 in amino acids: CATSRDWTSGSTDTQYF. The CDR3 DNA reads TGTGCCACCAGCAGAGATTGGACTAGCGGAAGCACAGATACGCAGTATTTT. The rearrangement joins TRBV15 to TRBJ2-3; 10 bases align to TRBD2. Germline V gene sequence: CDR1 LNHNV, CDR2 YYDKDF (reference sequence). There are 17 residues in the CDR3. J lost 0 bases, V lost 0 bases, and 3 bases had no gene match.